This paragraph covers one T cell receptor (beta chain) sequence. Antigen specificity is unknown. The data were taken from a study of shared clonotypes between healthy human individuals. Deep-level settings were used for running the assay. Libraries were prepared by immunoSEQ multiplex PCR; TCRdb keeps only in-frame clonotypes and omits some of them. The repertoire holds roughly 1,000,000 clones, with 70% to 80% as singletons. General observations from the study: Naive subsets generally exceeded memory subsets in estimated richness.

The CDR3 contains 14 residues. Trimming pared 7 bases from V and 0 bases from J, leaving 10 bases between. Looked up from germline, CDR1 is SNHLY and CDR2 is FYNNEI. The sequenced sample was memory CD4+ T cells from PBMCs. Subset: CD45RA-negative fraction. The TCR sequence derives from a man aged 18 to 29 in good health. Some clones in this sample may be carry-over from other donors' samples. The chain recombines TRBV2 with TRBJ2-1; D is undetermined. CDR3 amino acids: CASNWATSYNEQFF. The CDR3, as DNA: TGTGCCAGCAATTGGGCTACCTCCTACAATGAGCAGTTCTTC.